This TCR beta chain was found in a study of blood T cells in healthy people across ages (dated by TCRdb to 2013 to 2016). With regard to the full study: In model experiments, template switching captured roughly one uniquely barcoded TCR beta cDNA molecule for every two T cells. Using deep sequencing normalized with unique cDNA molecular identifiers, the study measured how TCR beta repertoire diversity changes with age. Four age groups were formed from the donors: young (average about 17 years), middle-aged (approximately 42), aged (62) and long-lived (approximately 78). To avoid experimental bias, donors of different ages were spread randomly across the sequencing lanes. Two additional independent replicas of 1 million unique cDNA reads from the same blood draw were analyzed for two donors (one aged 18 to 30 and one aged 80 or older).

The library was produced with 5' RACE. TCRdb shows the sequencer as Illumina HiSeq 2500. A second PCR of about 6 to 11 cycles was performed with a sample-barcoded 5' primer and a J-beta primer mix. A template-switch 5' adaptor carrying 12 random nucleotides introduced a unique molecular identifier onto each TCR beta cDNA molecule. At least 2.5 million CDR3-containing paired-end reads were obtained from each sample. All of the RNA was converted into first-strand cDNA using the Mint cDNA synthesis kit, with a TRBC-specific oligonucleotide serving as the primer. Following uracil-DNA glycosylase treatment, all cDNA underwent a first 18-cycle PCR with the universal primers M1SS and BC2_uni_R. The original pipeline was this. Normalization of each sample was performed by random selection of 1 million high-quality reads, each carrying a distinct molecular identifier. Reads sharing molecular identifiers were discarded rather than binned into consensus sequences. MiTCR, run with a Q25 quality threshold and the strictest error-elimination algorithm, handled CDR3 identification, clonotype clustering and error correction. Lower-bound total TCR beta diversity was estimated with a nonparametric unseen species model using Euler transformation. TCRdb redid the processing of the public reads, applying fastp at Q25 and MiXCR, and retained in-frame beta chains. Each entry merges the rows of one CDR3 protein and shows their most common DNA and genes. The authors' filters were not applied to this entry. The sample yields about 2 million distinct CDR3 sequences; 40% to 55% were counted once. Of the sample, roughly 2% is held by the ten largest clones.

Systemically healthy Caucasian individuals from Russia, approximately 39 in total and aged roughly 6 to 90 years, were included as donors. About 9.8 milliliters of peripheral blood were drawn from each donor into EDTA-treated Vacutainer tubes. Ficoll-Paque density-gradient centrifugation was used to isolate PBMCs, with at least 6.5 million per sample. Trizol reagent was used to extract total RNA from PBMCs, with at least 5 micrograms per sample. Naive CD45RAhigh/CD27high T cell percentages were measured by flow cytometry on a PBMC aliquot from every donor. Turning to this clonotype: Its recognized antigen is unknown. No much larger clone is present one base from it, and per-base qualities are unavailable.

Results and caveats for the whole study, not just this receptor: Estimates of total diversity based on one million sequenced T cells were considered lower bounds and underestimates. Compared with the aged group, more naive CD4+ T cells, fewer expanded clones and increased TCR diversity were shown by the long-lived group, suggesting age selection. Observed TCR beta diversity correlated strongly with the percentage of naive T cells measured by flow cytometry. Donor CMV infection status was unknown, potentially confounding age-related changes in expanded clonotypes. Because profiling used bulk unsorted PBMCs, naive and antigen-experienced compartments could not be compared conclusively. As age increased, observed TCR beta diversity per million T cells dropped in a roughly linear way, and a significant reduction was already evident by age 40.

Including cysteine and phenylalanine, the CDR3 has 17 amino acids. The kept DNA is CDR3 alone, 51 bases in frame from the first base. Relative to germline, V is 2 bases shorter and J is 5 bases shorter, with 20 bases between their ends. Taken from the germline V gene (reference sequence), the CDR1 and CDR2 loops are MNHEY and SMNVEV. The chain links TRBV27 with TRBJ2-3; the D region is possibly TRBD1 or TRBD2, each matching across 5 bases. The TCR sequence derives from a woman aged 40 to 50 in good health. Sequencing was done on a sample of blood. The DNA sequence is TGTGCCAGCAGTTTAGATACCGGGACGGGGATGAAAGATACGCAGTATTTT. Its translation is CASSLDTGTGMKDTQYF.